This T cell receptor (beta chain) was found in a study of identical twins. Trimming removed 1 base from V and 6 bases from J, with 10 bases in between. There are 14 residues in the CDR3. Germline V gives CDR1 SGHAT, CDR2 FQNNGV. TCRdb re-called the 5' RACE reads through MiXCR, storing one row per CDR3 protein. Of 1,800,000 or so distinct CDR3 sequences in the sample, roughly 35% were seen once. What was sequenced was cord blood. This TCR was recovered from a newborn girl in good health. The V call is TRBV11-2, the J call TRBJ2-1; D not resolved. This CDR3 is CASSLVGRTNEQFF. The CDR3 DNA is TGTGCCAGCAGCTTAGTTGGGCGGACCAATGAGCAGTTCTTC.